These 26 T cell receptor beta chains were sequenced from one sample in a study of blood T cell repertoires in COVID-19 (dated by TCRdb to the early 2020s). The library was generated by the immunoSEQ multiplex PCR assay. The source is immuneACCESS, and TCRdb retained only in-frame sequences with V and J called. Part of the clones is not carried over; for the studies checked, unresolved V genes explain less than half of this, and the remainder is unexplained. The sample includes fewer than 250,000 clones, with around 87% observed a single time. The ten largest clones take up roughly 24% of the sample. What was sequenced was PBMCs or T cells enriched from blood (not recorded which). These receptors were obtained from a woman in her thirties or forties in a cohort exposed to, infected with or recovered from COVID-19 (not recorded which).

The rearrangement joins TRBV4-1 to TRBJ2-2, with 9 bases lining up with TRBD2. V shed 0 bases, J shed 0 bases, and the junction held 8 bases outside the gene matches. The CDR3 extends over 19 amino acids. Per germline, CDR1 MGHRA and CDR2 YSYEKL. The CDR3 region has the DNA TGCGCCAGCAGCCAAGAAGGGTGGCTAGCGGGGACGAACACCGGGGAGCTGTTTTTT. Its translation is CASSQEGWLAGTNTGELFF.

The rearrangement links TRBV4-1 to TRBJ1-2, with TRBD1 identical over 9 bases. Germline assignment: CDR1 MGHRA and CDR2 YSYEKL. V dropped 4 bases and J dropped 7; count of bases not matched to a gene: 13. This CDR3 has 16 residues. In DNA, the CDR3 is TGCGCCAGCAGCCCGACTCCCGCGACAGGGGGTAGTGGCTACACCTTC. Protein product: CASSPTPATGGSGYTF.

The chain uses TRBV6-5 and TRBJ1-6, with unresolved D. The CDR3 has 14 amino acids. Between the trimmed V and J ends, which lost 2 bases and 4 bases, there was a span of 6 bases. Germline lookup yields CDR1 MNHEY and CDR2 SVGAGI. CDR3 DNA: TGTGCCAGCAGTTACAACAGTTATAATTCACCCCTCCACTTT. Translation gives CASSYNSYNSPLHF.

This clone was found a few times. CDR3 residues: CASSQEVGRSYNEQFF. The CDR3 DNA reads TGTGCCAGCAGCCAAGAGGTCGGGAGGTCCTACAATGAGCAGTTCTTC. The J gene is TRBJ2-1, the V gene TRBV4-2; the match to TRBD2 covers 7 bases. The CDR3 contains 16 residues. The germline V gene has CDR1 LGHNA and CDR2 YNFKEQ. J was trimmed by 1 base and V by 0 bases; bases with no gene match: 3.

V is TRBV20-1 and J is TRBJ1-4; D perhaps matches TRBD1 (6 bases). Germline-derived CDR1 and CDR2 are DFQATT and SNEGSKA (reference sequence). The CDR3 has 14 amino acids. Between the trimmed V and J ends, which lost 3 bases and 2 bases, there was a span of 10 bases. The CDR3 sequence: CSASYRETNEKLFF. The CDR3 region has the DNA TGCAGTGCTAGTTACAGGGAGACTAATGAAAAACTGTTTTTT.

DNA for the CDR3: TGTGCCAGCAGTTACTCGGTGGACAGGAACACTGAAGCTTTCTTT. Translating gives CASSYSVDRNTEAFF. The V gene is TRBV6-2 or TRBV6-3, the J gene TRBJ1-1, with a weak D call TRBD1 (6 bases). V was cut by 0 bases and J by 1 base, with 9 bases left in between. The CDR3 runs to 15 residues. Per the germline V gene, CDR1 is MNHEY and CDR2 is SVGEGT.

The chain is built from TRBV5-1 and TRBJ2-5; 9 bases match TRBD1. Trimming took 0 bases from V and 4 from J; bases not matched to a gene: 4. Germline CDR1 SGHRS, CDR2 YFSETQ. CDR3 size: 15 residues. The CDR3 DNA reads as TGCGCCAGCAGCTTGGACAGGGGGCGGGGAGAGACCCAGTACTTC. Its translation is CASSLDRGRGETQYF.

The chain is built from TRBV29-1 and TRBJ1-1; TRBD1 matches 7 bases. CDR3 length: 16 residues. CDR1 is SQVTM and CDR2 is ANQGSEA in the germline V gene. After removal of 5 bases from V and 3 bases from J, the junction contained 15 bases not matched to a gene. The CDR3 DNA reads as TGCAGCGTTAGTGGAGGGGGCGACGGTTGGTACACTGAAGCTTTCTTT. It specifies CSVSGGGDGWYTEAFF.

This chain joins TRBV6-5 and TRBJ1-1; D is uncertain. CDR1 and CDR2 from the germline V gene are MNHEY and SVGAGI. V lost 9 bases, J lost 0 bases, and 17 bases lay in between. This CDR3 region has 15 residues. The CDR3 DNA follows: TGTGCCAGTATCCAGGAGGAGGGAATGAACACTGAAGCTTTCTTT. It is translated as CASIQEEGMNTEAFF.

The genes are TRBV15 and TRBJ1-5; D gene ambiguous. CDR3 length equals 13 residues. V lost 3 bases, J lost 7 bases, and 10 bases lay in between. Per germline, CDR1 LNHNV and CDR2 YYDKDF (reference sequence). The CDR3 bases are TGTGCCACCAGCAGGGAGGGTCGGCAGCCCCAGCATTTT. This sequence encodes CATSREGRQPQHF.

The chain combines TRBV28 with TRBJ1-4; a possible D gene is TRBD1 (6 bases). Trimming removed 2 bases at V and 6 bases at J, with 10 bases between. Germline values: CDR1 MDHEN, CDR2 SYDVKM. The CDR3 loop spans 14 amino acids. The CDR3 region is CASSLRGGDEKLFF. In DNA form, the CDR3 reads TGTGCCAGCAGTTTAAGGGGGGGGGATGAAAAACTGTTTTTT.

The chain carries TRBV13 and TRBJ1-1, with a weak D call TRBD1 (5 bases). The CDR3 runs to 16 residues. The V and J ends lost 2 bases and 5 bases respectively, with 18 bases between them. Germline loops: CDR1 PRHDT, CDR2 FYEKMQ (reference sequence). CDR3 sequence reads: CASSLIPWQEGTEAFF. CDR3 DNA sequence: TGTGCCAGCAGCTTAATCCCGTGGCAGGAGGGGACTGAAGCTTTCTTT.

The V and J genes are TRBV9 and TRBJ1-2; D might be TRBD1 (6 bases). V was shortened by 0 bases and J by 4 bases, with 10 bases between the two germline ends. The CDR3 sequence is 14 residues long. Germline V lookup: CDR1 SGDLS, CDR2 YYNGEE. CDR3 residues: CASSVEGQFYGYTF. The CDR3, as DNA: TGTGCCAGCAGCGTAGAAGGACAGTTCTATGGCTACACCTTC.

The chain couples TRBV5-1 to TRBJ1-1, with 7 bases that match TRBD1. Unmatched junction bases numbered 1, after V lost 1 base and J lost 4 bases. CDR1 and CDR2 from the germline V gene are SGHRS and YFSETQ. The CDR3 loop spans 13 amino acids. The CDR3 loop reads CASSLQGVTEAFF. The CDR3 coding sequence is TGCGCCAGCAGCTTGCAGGGGGTCACTGAAGCTTTCTTT.

This chain connects TRBV29-1 to TRBJ2-3; 9 bases are shared with TRBD2. The germline V gene has CDR1 SQVTM and CDR2 ANQGSEA. Germline trimming cut 6 bases from V and 6 bases from J; bases unmatched to any gene: 4. CDR3 size: 12 residues. The CDR3 nucleotides are TGCAGCGTCACAAGCGGGAGGGATACGCAGTATTTT. Its translation is CSVTSGRDTQYF.

This chain links TRBV28 with TRBJ2-4; a weak D match, TRBD1 (6 bases). Germline V gene sequence: CDR1 MDHEN, CDR2 SYDVKM. Deletions cut 1 base from V and 3 bases from J, with 7 bases between. The CDR3 covers 14 residues. CDR3 loop: CASSLSRGKNIQYF. The CDR3 nucleotides are TGTGCCAGCAGTTTATCCAGGGGCAAAAACATTCAGTACTTC.

The chain recombines TRBV5-4 with TRBJ2-7, with 7 positions matching TRBD2. The CDR3 loop spans 15 amino acids. V gave up 0 bases and J gave up 0 bases; unmatched junction bases: 3. The germline V gene encodes CDR1 SGHNT and CDR2 YYREEE (reference sequence). The CDR3 loop reads CASSLDTSASYEQYF. CDR3 bases: TGTGCCAGCAGCTTGGACACTAGCGCCTCCTACGAGCAGTACTTC.

This rearrangement joins TRBV5-1 to TRBJ1-4, with D possibly TRBD1 on 5 matching bases. The germline V and J ends were trimmed by 3 bases and 5 bases, with 14 bases remaining between them. CDR1 SGHRS and CDR2 YFSETQ come from the germline V gene. This CDR3 contains 15 residues. The CDR3 DNA follows: TGCGCCAGCAGCTCAGGGCATGCAGGGAATGAAAAACTGTTTTTT. Protein: CASSSGHAGNEKLFF.

V gene TRBV12-3 or TRBV12-4 combines with J gene TRBJ1-6; the D gene is possibly TRBD1 (5 bases). The CDR3 extends over 12 amino acids. Trimming stripped 11 bases from V and 7 bases from J, with 12 bases between. This CDR3 is CAGRSGNSPLHF. The DNA for the CDR3 is TGTGCCGGACGATCAGGGAATTCACCCCTCCACTTT.

V gene TRBV15 combines with J gene TRBJ1-1; a weak D match, TRBD1 (6 bases). Germline values: CDR1 LNHNV, CDR2 YYDKDF (reference sequence). There are 14 residues in the CDR3. Trimming took 0 bases from V and 4 from J, leaving 9 bases between them. This CDR3 is CATSRDRGATEAFF. The CDR3 coding sequence is TGTGCCACCAGCAGAGATCGGGGGGCCACTGAAGCTTTCTTT.

The chain has TRBV6-2 or TRBV6-3 and TRBJ1-2; 12 bases fit TRBD1. The germline CDR1 and CDR2 sequences are MNHEY and SVGEGT. The CDR3 length is 14 residues. Trimming removed 6 bases from V and 7 bases from J; junction bases left unmatched: 6. The CDR3 coding sequence is TGTGCCAGCAGCTCCGGGACAGGGGGCGCTGGCTACACCTTC. It codes for CASSSGTGGAGYTF.

This clone was seen only once. The chain couples TRBV29-1 to TRBJ1-2; D ambiguous. The CDR3 runs to 11 residues. Trimming cost V 4 bases and J 8 bases, with 11 bases left between them. Germline V gene data show CDR1 as SQVTM and CDR2 as ANQGSEA. CDR3 loop: CSVVLKFGYTF. CDR3 in DNA: TGCAGCGTTGTTCTAAAATTCGGCTACACCTTC.

This clone was picked up one time. The gene calls are TRBV27 and TRBJ2-7; 11 bases align to TRBD1. The germline CDR1 and CDR2 sequences are MNHEY and SMNVEV (reference sequence). Trimming at V came to 5 bases and at J to 4 bases, leaving 10 bases not matched to a gene. This CDR3 is built from 16 residues. In DNA, the CDR3 is TGTGCCAGCAGTCCACCAGCCGGGACAGGGGGGTACGAGCAGTACTTC. Translating it yields CASSPPAGTGGYEQYF.

The rearrangement uses TRBV5-1 and TRBJ2-4, with TRBD2 as a possible D gene (6 bases). Germline CDR1 and CDR2: SGHRS and YFSETQ. This CDR3 contains 16 residues. V lost 4 bases to trimming and J lost 8 bases, with 22 bases between them. CDR3 residues: CASSPRPQQEGDIQYF. CDR3 coding DNA: TGCGCCAGCAGCCCCCGCCCGCAACAGGAGGGCGACATTCAGTACTTC.

The gene calls are TRBV2 and TRBJ1-1, with 8 bases lining up with TRBD1. The CDR3 has 15 residues. From germline, CDR1 is SNHLY and CDR2 FYNNEI. The junction had 4 bases not matched to a gene; V was cut back by 4 bases and J by 0 bases. CDR3 coding DNA: TGTGCCAGCAGTGCCACACAGGGGGTGAACACTGAAGCTTTCTTT. Translating it yields CASSATQGVNTEAFF.

A word on this clone: The sample has other DNA sequences that encode this CDR3 too. The chain recombines TRBV9 with TRBJ1-5; 7 bases are a match to TRBD1. The germline V gene encodes CDR1 SGDLS and CDR2 YYNGEE. V was pared by 3 bases and J by 2 bases, with 2 bases of the junction left unmatched. This CDR3 spans 14 amino acids. CDR3 nucleotide sequence: TGTGCCAGCAGCGCGGGACAGCGCAATCAGCCCCAGCATTTT. Its translation is CASSAGQRNQPQHF.